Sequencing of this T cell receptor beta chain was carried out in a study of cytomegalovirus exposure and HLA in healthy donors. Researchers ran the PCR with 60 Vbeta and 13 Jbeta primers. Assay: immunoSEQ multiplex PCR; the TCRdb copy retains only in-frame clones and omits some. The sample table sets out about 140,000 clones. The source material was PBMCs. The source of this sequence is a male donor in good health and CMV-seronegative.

CDR3 in amino acids: CASSSRTSPKELFF. The CDR3 nucleotides read TGTGCCAGCAGTTCTAGGACTAGTCCGAAGGAGCTGTTTTTT. The chain carries TRBV27 and TRBJ2-2; 7 nucleotides agree with TRBD2. J gave up 10 bases and V 4 bases, and 9 bases lay outside the gene matches. The germline V gene has CDR1 MNHEY and CDR2 SMNVEV (reference sequence). The CDR3 is 14 amino acids.